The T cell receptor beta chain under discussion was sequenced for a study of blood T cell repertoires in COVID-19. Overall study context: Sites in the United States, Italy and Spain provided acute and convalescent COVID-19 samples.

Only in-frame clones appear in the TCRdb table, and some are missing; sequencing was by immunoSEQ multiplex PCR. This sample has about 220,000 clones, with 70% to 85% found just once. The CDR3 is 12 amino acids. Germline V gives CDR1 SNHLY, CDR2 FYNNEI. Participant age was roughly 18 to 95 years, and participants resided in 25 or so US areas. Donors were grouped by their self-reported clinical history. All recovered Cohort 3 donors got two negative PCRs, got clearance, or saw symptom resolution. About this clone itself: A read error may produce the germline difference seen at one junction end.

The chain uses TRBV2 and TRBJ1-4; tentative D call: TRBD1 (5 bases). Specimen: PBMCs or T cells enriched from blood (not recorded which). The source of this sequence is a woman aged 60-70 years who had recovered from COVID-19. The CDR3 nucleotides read TGTGCCAGCAGTGAGGGCGACAGAACCCCTGTTTTT. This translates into CASSEGDRTPVF.